Listed below are T cell receptor beta chains from one sample, sequenced in a study of blood T cells in healthy people across ages. TCRdb reanalysed the 5' RACE reads using MiXCR and keeps one entry per CDR3 protein. The sample lists around 2 million distinct CDR3 sequences, about 39% seen once, with 23% in the top ten. Material for sequencing was blood. The receptor source for this set is a human donor in good health. Both conserved end residues are part of each CDR3. D genes are given only for firm matches. Clone size is not always given. Where it is, it says once, few, many or a class for expanded clones.

j_gene	v_gene	d_gene	abundance	CDR3nt	CDR3aa
TRBJ2-7	TRBV7-3	-	-	TGTGCCAGCAGCTTAACTGCAGGGGCGAATGAGCAGTACTTC	CASSLTAGANEQYF
TRBJ1-1	TRBV7-9	TRBD1	-	TGTGCCAGCAGCTTATCGACAGGGTGGACTTTCTTT	CASSLSTGWTFF
TRBJ2-5	TRBV10-3	-	-	TGTGCCAGCGAGGCTGCAGGGGAGACCCAGTACTTC	CASEAAGETQYF
TRBJ1-4	TRBV6-2/TRBV6-3	-	-	TGTGCCAGCAAATACGATGAAAAACTGTTTTTT	CASKYDEKLFF
TRBJ1-2	TRBV9	TRBD1	-	TGTGCCAGCAGCGTAGAAGGGAGCAGGGGGCGCTCCTATGGCTACACCTTC	CASSVEGSRGRSYGYTF
TRBJ1-5	TRBV6-1	-	-	TGTGCCAGCAGTTCTTATGGGATGAGCAATCAGCCCCAGCATTTT	CASSSYGMSNQPQHF
TRBJ1-6	TRBV12-3/TRBV12-4	TRBD1	-	TGTGCCAGCAGTTTAGAATCTAGGACAGGGGTCTCACCCCTCCACTTT	CASSLESRTGVSPLHF
TRBJ2-5	TRBV9	-	-	TGTGCCAGCAGCGTAGGCGTCGGGGTTGAGACCCAGTACTTC	CASSVGVGVETQYF
TRBJ2-1	TRBV7-2	-	few	TGTGCCAGCAGCCCGCAAGCCGGGGCCTACAATGAGCAGTTCTTC	CASSPQAGAYNEQFF
TRBJ1-4	TRBV7-2	-	-	TGTGCCAGCAGCCTCTACGACGGGGGTGAAAAACTGTTTTTT	CASSLYDGGEKLFF
TRBJ2-7	TRBV7-2	-	-	TGTGCCAGCAGCTTAGTGGCGACTAAACCTCCCTACGAGCAGTACTTC	CASSLVATKPPYEQYF
TRBJ2-2	TRBV29-1	TRBD1	-	TGCAGCGTTGAAGGGATTACCGGGACAGGGAACACCGGGGAGCTGTTTTTT	CSVEGITGTGNTGELFF
TRBJ2-7	TRBV6-5	-	-	TGTGCCAGCAGTCGACAGGCCGTTTTGGCCTACGAGCAGTACTTC	CASSRQAVLAYEQYF
TRBJ2-3	TRBV7-2	-	-	TGTGCCAGCAGCTTATCGGGACCCACAGGAGGCACAGATACGCAGTATTTT	CASSLSGPTGGTDTQYF
TRBJ2-5	TRBV29-1	-	-	TGCAGCGTTGCCGACGGGAACTTACGAGAGACCCAGTACTTC	CSVADGNLRETQYF